This T cell receptor (beta chain) came from a study of T-cell reconstitution after alpha-beta-depleted transplantation in children. Study findings and constraints: Reportedly, only several hundred clones from non-depleted graft cells drove alpha-beta T-cell counts at about two months.

A remark on this clonotype: Its specificity is not known.

Preparation of the TCRbeta library was carried out with unique molecular identifiers. TCRdb re-called the PCR reads with MiXCR, one entry per CDR3 protein. The sample holds around 580,000 distinct CDR3 sequences, more than 20% seen once. V lost 5 bases to trimming and J lost 2 bases; unmatched junction nucleotides: 9. CDR3 size: 16 residues. Germline V gene sequence: CDR1 SGHAT, CDR2 FQNNGV. The V gene is TRBV11-2, the J gene TRBJ2-1; 7 bases align to TRBD1. The sample here was PBMCs, taken before TCRalphabeta/CD19-depleted stem cell transplant. This TCR came from a boy younger than two with Wiskott-Aldrich syndrome, due to receive a stem cell transplant. In DNA form, the CDR3 reads TGTGCCAGCAGCCCCTTTTGGGACAGCACCTACAATGAGCAGTTCTTC. Translation: CASSPFWDSTYNEQFF.